This T cell receptor beta chain was obtained from a study of molecular identifiers for immune sequencing clone quantification. Study-wide background: The replicates split RNA from roughly 20,000 or 100,000 naive CD8 cells five ways and sequenced four. Broader study findings: Over 98% of effector molecules, yet under 1% of naive-cell molecules, were held by clones above 20 RNA copies.

Sequencing libraries of naive CD8 cells derived from approximately 20,000 to 1,000,000 sorted cells with 10%, 30% or 50% RNA. Previously described methods and listed TCR primers produced bulk TCR libraries. TCRdb called the PCR reads again in MiXCR, with one record for every CDR3 protein. The sample lists 23,000 or so distinct CDR3 sequences; 15% to 20% were seen once. This CDR3 comprises 14 residues. Germline-derived CDR1 and CDR2 are SQVTM and ANQGSEA. Trimming pared 6 bases from V and 4 bases from J, leaving 18 bases between. This clonotype was picked up many times. The antigen is undetermined. The sequence came from a human donor in good health. Some libraries in this study had Jurkat cell RNA spiked in. V and J are TRBV29-1 and TRBJ1-1; D perhaps matches TRBD1 (5 bases). The sequencing sample was made of naive CD8+ T cells from blood, with Jurkat cell RNA spiked in. Subset indicated: FACS-sorted CD8+CD4-CCR7+CD45RA+ naive T cells. The CDR3 is CSVSGTLWGTEAFF. The CDR3 DNA follows: TGCAGCGTCTCCGGGACCCTCTGGGGCACTGAAGCTTTCTTT.